This entry features one T cell receptor beta chain sequence. Its target is unknown. The PCR made use of 60 Vbeta and 13 Jbeta primers. Method: immunoSEQ multiplex PCR; TCRdb's copy keeps in-frame clones and lacks some. This table holds some 120,000 clones, around 84% found once. This entry comes from a study of cytomegalovirus exposure and HLA in healthy donors. Findings and caveats of the study: The authors later found TCR association rates varying by HLA locus, with DRB1 most and HLA-C fewest.

Donors in the study were healthy people who gave bone marrow. At collection, donors were nominally healthy, but unrecorded immune exposures were probable. CDR3 length equals 16 residues. V dropped 6 bases and J dropped 3; count of bases not matched to a gene: 11. CDR1 and CDR2 (germline): SNHLY, FYNNEI. The chain uses TRBV2 and TRBJ1-2; 9 bases are shared with TRBD1. The origin of this receptor is a man between 18 and 35 years old in good health and CMV-seronegative. The sequencing sample was made of PBMCs. The CDR3 protein is CASSAPGTGPYYGYTF. In DNA form, the CDR3 reads TGTGCCAGCAGCGCTCCCGGGACAGGGCCCTACTATGGCTACACCTTC.